The next 2 T cell receptor beta chains were all read from a single sample in a study of T cell responses to AZD1222 COVID-19 vaccine. Using immunoSEQ multiplex PCR, the repertoire was profiled, and TCRdb retains in-frame clones only, with some absent. The repertoire has more than 110,000 clones, about 88% of them found once; the top ten carry approximately 2.8%. Sequences were derived from peripheral blood, sampled 28 days after the second AZD1222 dose. All receptors come from an adult who received the AZD1222 COVID-19 vaccine.

The chain has TRBV11-1 and TRBJ2-7, with D hard to call. Germline-derived CDR1 and CDR2 are SGHAT and FQDESV (reference sequence). V was clipped by 4 bases and J by 3 bases, with 4 bases between them. This CDR3 contains 11 residues. CDR3 sequence: CASSWDYEQYF. CDR3 nucleotides: TGTGCCAGCAGCTGGGACTACGAGCAGTACTTC.

This chain uses TRBV6-5 with TRBJ2-7, with D possibly matching TRBD1 (6 bases). Germline V lookup: CDR1 MNHEY, CDR2 SVGAGI. Deletions cut 0 bases from V and 6 bases from J, with 9 bases between. This CDR3 has 13 residues. CDR3 residues: CASSYSMGAEQYF. The CDR3 coding sequence is TGTGCCAGCAGTTACTCGATGGGGGCCGAGCAGTACTTC.